Listed here are 12 T cell receptor beta chains from one sample, sequenced in a study of a mutant IDH1 vaccine in newly diagnosed glioma. Repertoires were generated with immunoSEQ multiplex PCR, while TCRdb's copy carries only in-frame clones and drops some. Here the sample spans 35,000 to 45,000 clones, 83% being singletons. No antigen is known for these receptors. Time point reported: week 35, safety follow-up. In the vaccine, a single dose held 300 ug of the mutant IDH1 20-mer peptide, along with topical imiquimod. The starting material was PBMCs, obtained from a glioma patient whose treatment included an IDH1 peptide vaccine. Receptors originate from a woman between 45 and 60 years old with glioma.

The CDR3 protein is CASSDRRVYEQYF. The CDR3 nucleotides read TGTGCCAGCAGCGACAGGAGGGTATACGAGCAGTACTTC. The chain carries TRBV5-6 and TRBJ2-7, with D perhaps being TRBD1 or TRBD2 (6 bases each). The CDR3 totals 13 residues. V dropped 4 bases and J dropped 4 bases, with 12 bases sitting between them. Germline CDR1 reads SGHDT; CDR2 reads YYEEEE.

This chain uses TRBV7-2 with TRBJ1-2, with D possibly matching TRBD1 (6 bases). This CDR3 has 13 amino acids. V lost 3 bases to trimming and J lost 8 bases, with 13 bases between them. The germline gives CDR1 SGHTA, CDR2 FQGNSA. The CDR3 here is CASSLTGPGGYTF. In DNA, the CDR3 is TGTGCCAGCAGCTTGACAGGCCCCGGGGGCTACACCTTC.

The rearrangement joins TRBV6-1 to TRBJ1-5; D call uncertain. The CDR3 sequence is 15 residues long. Trimming pared 2 bases from V and 6 bases from J, leaving 14 bases between. In germline, CDR1 is MNHNS, CDR2 SASEGT. The CDR3 DNA follows: TGTGCCAGCAGTGAATTGGGCAGGTCGGCTCAGCCCCAGCATTTT. This sequence encodes CASSELGRSAQPQHF.

The chain has TRBV19 and TRBJ1-2, with D unresolved. The germline V and J ends were trimmed by 8 bases and 7 bases, with 14 bases remaining between them. CDR3 length equals 12 residues. Germline-derived CDR1 and CDR2 are LNHDA and SQIVND (reference sequence). Here the CDR3 DNA reads TGTGCCAGTTCCCCCGTGATTGGTGGCTACACCTTC. The encoded protein is CASSPVIGGYTF.

The rearrangement uses TRBV5-1 and TRBJ2-5; a possible D gene is TRBD1 (5 bases). The germline V and J ends were trimmed by 6 bases and 1 base, with 13 bases remaining between them. Germline CDR1 SGHRS, CDR2 YFSETQ. The CDR3 length is 14 residues. This chain's CDR3 is CASNLKGFQETQYF. As DNA, the CDR3 is TGCGCCAGCAATCTCAAGGGGTTCCAAGAGACCCAGTACTTC.

The J gene is TRBJ2-7, the V gene TRBV5-1; 12 bases are shared with TRBD2. This CDR3 has 14 residues. V was pared by 2 bases and J by 4 bases, with 1 base of the junction left unmatched. Germline V gene lookup returns CDR1 SGHRS and CDR2 YFSETQ. The CDR3 reads CASSFGLAGYEQYF. For the CDR3, the DNA is TGCGCCAGCAGCTTCGGACTAGCGGGGTACGAGCAGTACTTC.

V and J are TRBV25-1 and TRBJ1-1; D is uncertain. Trimming stripped 3 bases from V and 7 bases from J, with 6 bases between. This CDR3 has 11 residues. CDR1 is MGHDK and CDR2 is SYGVNS in the germline V gene. The CDR3 loop is CASSDFDEAFF. The CDR3 DNA sequence: TGTGCCAGCAGTGACTTCGATGAAGCTTTCTTT.

The chain has TRBV15 and TRBJ1-2; D remains unclear. The CDR3 totals 13 residues. The V and J ends lost 1 base and 8 bases respectively, with 11 bases between them. The germline V gene has CDR1 LNHNV and CDR2 YYDKDF (reference sequence). This CDR3 is CATSRGRSRGYTF. The CDR3 DNA is TGTGCCACCAGCAGAGGCCGTTCGAGAGGCTACACCTTC.

This clone was seen a few times. V gene TRBV19 combines with J gene TRBJ1-2; a weak D match, TRBD1 (5 bases). The CDR3 sequence is 15 residues long. V gave up 7 bases and J gave up 8 bases, with 23 bases separating them. Germline CDR1 reads LNHDA; CDR2 reads SQIVND (reference sequence). The CDR3 reads CASTFSPGTRDGYTF. CDR3 DNA: TGTGCCAGTACCTTCTCCCCGGGAACAAGGGACGGCTACACCTTC.

The chain links TRBV19 to TRBJ1-6; no reliable D call. Trimming pared 3 bases from V and 1 base from J, leaving 10 bases between. CDR1 and CDR2 (germline): LNHDA, SQIVND (reference sequence). The CDR3 is 16 amino acids. CDR3 sequence reads: CASSIGTRSYNSPLHF. The CDR3 DNA follows: TGTGCCAGTAGTATCGGTACGAGGTCCTATAATTCACCCCTCCACTTT.

The chain joins TRBV4-3 to TRBJ1-2; D is unresolved. This CDR3 spans 14 amino acids. CDR1 LGHNA and CDR2 YSLEER come from the germline V gene. The V end lost 0 bases, the J end lost 2 bases, and 7 bases lay between the germline ends. The CDR3 bases are TGCGCCAGCAGCCAAGATTCGGTGAACTATGGCTACACCTTC. Protein product: CASSQDSVNYGYTF.

The V call is TRBV5-1, the J call TRBJ2-5; TRBD2 matches 10 bases. This CDR3 comprises 16 residues. Germline loops: CDR1 SGHRS, CDR2 YFSETQ. V lost 0 bases, J lost 4 bases, and 6 bases stayed unmatched. The CDR3 DNA reads as TGCGCCAGCAGCTTGGATTTTAGCGGGGGGAGAGAGACCCAGTACTTC. This sequence encodes CASSLDFSGGRETQYF.